The rows below give T cell receptor beta chains drawn from one sample of a study of shared clonotypes between healthy human individuals. Here immunoSEQ multiplex PCR was the method, and the copy in TCRdb shows in-frame clones only, minus some. The table lists 2.3 million or so clones, just over 90% of them singletons, with about 0.39% in the top ten. The source material was naive CD4+ T cells from PBMCs. All receptors derive from a man between 18 and 35 years old in good health. Some clones in this sample may be carry-over from other donors' samples. Each CDR3 is given with its conserved first and last residue. The D gene is left open where the match is weak. Rows give clone size only sometimes, using once, few, many, or a class for an expanded clone.

TRBJ2-7 . . TRBV4-2 CASSLGGPLSYEQYF TGTGCCAGCAGCCTGGGGGGCCCCCTGTCCTACGAGCAGTACTTC
TRBJ1-4 . TRBD1 TRBV5-1 CASSSGQGGEKLFF TGCGCCAGCAGCTCCGGACAGGGTGGTGAAAAACTGTTTTTT
TRBJ2-1 . . TRBV6-1 CAVAGRSYNEQFF TGTGCGGTGGCGGGACGGTCCTACAATGAGCAGTTCTTC
TRBJ1-2 . TRBD1 TRBV5-6 CASSPPGQGARWEGYTF TGTGCCAGCAGCCCACCGGGACAGGGGGCGCGGTGGGAAGGCTACACCTTC
TRBJ1-1 once . TRBV15 CATSRPDAGEAFF TGTGCCACCAGCAGGCCGGACGCCGGAGAAGCTTTCTTT
TRBJ2-7 . TRBD2 TRBV7-9 CASSSRDSGNSYEQYF TGTGCCAGCAGCTCCAGAGATAGCGGGAACTCCTACGAGCAGTACTTC
TRBJ1-1 . TRBD1 TRBV7-9 CASSWTGGGTEAFF TGTGCCAGCAGCTGGACAGGGGGCGGCACTGAAGCTTTCTTT
TRBJ2-7 . TRBD1 TRBV4-1 CASSQDGAGGPYEQYF TGCGCCAGCAGCCAAGATGGGGCAGGGGGACCCTACGAGCAGTACTTC
TRBJ2-2 . . TRBV6-6 CASTLRGELFF TGTGCCAGCACCTTAAGAGGGGAGCTGTTTTTT
TRBJ2-1 . TRBD2 TRBV19 CATTGLAGGSSYNEQFF TGTGCCACCACGGGACTAGCGGGAGGGAGCTCCTACAATGAGCAGTTCTTC
TRBJ2-3 . . TRBV6-6 CASREDTQYF TGTGCCAGCAGGGAGGATACGCAGTATTTT
TRBJ2-6 . . TRBV27 CASSLRLARANVLTF TGTGCCAGCAGTTTACGGCTAGCGAGGGCCAACGTCCTGACTTTC
TRBJ1-2 . . TRBV7-9 CASSWTAHGYTF TGTGCCAGCAGCTGGACAGCCCATGGCTACACCTTC
TRBJ2-4 . . TRBV11-2 CASSLEVENIQYF TGTGCCAGCAGCTTAGAGGTGGAAAACATTCAGTACTTC
TRBJ2-7 . TRBD2 TRBV2 CASLAGRRADYEQYF TGTGCCAGCCTAGCGGGTAGGCGAGCAGACTACGAGCAGTACTTC
TRBJ2-3 . TRBD2 TRBV7-2 CASSSPSGSRDTQYF TGTGCCAGCAGCTCTCCTAGCGGGAGCAGAGATACGCAGTATTTT
TRBJ2-5 . . TRBV7-3 CASSLTRNEETQYF TGTGCCAGCAGCTTAACGCGGAACGAAGAGACCCAGTACTTC
TRBJ2-5 . TRBD2 TRBV7-9 CASSLEPSGRAFGAQYF TGTGCCAGCAGCTTAGAGCCTAGCGGGAGGGCATTTGGGGCCCAGTACTTC
TRBJ2-2 . . TRBV6-1 CASSGPGLSKQTGELFF TGTGCCAGCAGTGGACCGGGACTTTCGAAGCAAACCGGGGAGCTGTTTTTT
TRBJ2-7 . TRBD2 TRBV5-4 CASSLKTSASSYEQYF TGTGCCAGCAGCCTAAAGACTAGCGCAAGCTCCTACGAGCAGTACTTC
TRBJ1-4 . TRBD1 TRBV5-4 CASSAGQANEKLFF TGTGCCAGCAGCGCGGGACAGGCGAATGAAAAACTGTTTTTT
TRBJ2-1 . TRBD2 TRBV11-2 CASSLELAAYNEQFF TGTGCCAGCAGCTTAGAACTAGCGGCTTACAATGAGCAGTTCTTC
TRBJ2-7 . TRBD2 TRBV19 CASSGSGRDITGAYEQYF TGTGCCAGTAGTGGTAGCGGGAGGGATATCACCGGGGCCTACGAGCAGTACTTC
TRBJ2-3 . . TRBV7-8 CASSADSTDTQYF TGTGCCAGCAGCGCGGACAGTACAGATACGCAGTATTTT
TRBJ2-7 . TRBD2 TRBV27 CASSFTTWTSGSFAYEQYF TGTGCCAGCAGTTTTACAACCTGGACTAGCGGGAGTTTCGCGTACGAGCAGTACTTC
TRBJ1-5 . . TRBV27 CASSGDSNQPQHF TGTGCCAGCAGTGGAGATAGCAATCAGCCCCAGCATTTT
TRBJ1-4 . . TRBV18 CASSPRGGANEKLFF TGTGCCAGCTCACCCCGCGGAGGGGCTAATGAAAAACTGTTTTTT
TRBJ1-3 once . TRBV10-3 CAISESTGNTIYF TGTGCCATCAGTGAGTCCACGGGAAACACCATATATTTT
TRBJ2-4 . TRBD2 TRBV29-1 CSVHLAGAKNIQYF TGCAGCGTTCATTTAGCGGGAGCCAAAAACATTCAGTACTTC
TRBJ1-1 . . TRBV29-1 CSVKLQNSNTEAFF TGCAGCGTCAAATTACAGAACTCGAACACTGAAGCTTTCTTT
TRBJ2-3 . . TRBV11-2 CASSLGRGAVVGTDTQYF TGTGCCAGCAGCTTAGGACGGGGGGCCGTAGTAGGCACAGATACGCAGTATTTT
TRBJ1-4 . . TRBV18 CASSPPAGEGEKLFF TGTGCCAGCTCACCACCGGCGGGGGAGGGTGAAAAACTGTTTTTT
TRBJ2-3 . . TRBV5-1 CASSLGRGLLDTQYF TGCGCCAGCAGCTTGGGCAGGGGTTTACTAGATACGCAGTATTTT
TRBJ1-1 . . TRBV7-9 CASSLAGSTAPNTEAFF TGTGCCAGCAGCTTAGCGGGGTCGACAGCTCCGAACACTGAAGCTTTCTTT
TRBJ2-1 . . TRBV4-1 CASSQEGGVQFF TGCGCCAGCAGCCAAGAGGGGGGAGTTCAGTTCTTC
TRBJ2-3 . . TRBV29-1 CSLSSGADTQYF TGCAGCTTGTCGTCGGGGGCAGATACGCAGTATTTT
TRBJ2-6 . . TRBV15 CATSRDLSGANVLTF TGTGCCACCAGCAGAGATCTATCCGGGGCCAACGTCCTGACTTTC
TRBJ2-5 . . TRBV5-6 CASSLVLQTQYF TGTGCCAGCAGCTTGGTCCTCCAGACCCAGTACTTC
TRBJ2-7 . TRBD1 TRBV5-1 CASSLTTGAKLEQYF TGCGCCAGCAGCTTGACGACAGGGGCCAAGCTCGAGCAGTACTTC
TRBJ2-1 . TRBD2 TRBV9 CASSVLGTSGYNEQFF TGTGCCAGCAGCGTTCTAGGGACTAGCGGATACAATGAGCAGTTCTTC
TRBJ1-3 . . TRBV7-2 CASSLGGSLSGNTIYF TGTGCCAGCAGCTTAGGAGGGTCTCTCTCTGGAAACACCATATATTTT
TRBJ2-7 . TRBD2 TRBV15 CATSRSGLEEQYF TGTGCCACCAGCAGATCCGGACTAGAAGAGCAGTACTTC
TRBJ1-4 . . TRBV28 CASSLGGAGEKLFF TGTGCCAGCAGTTTGGGGGGCGCGGGCGAAAAACTGTTTTTT
TRBJ2-7 . TRBD1 TRBV7-2 CASSFTGTGLYEQYF TGTGCCAGCAGCTTTACCGGGACAGGGCTCTACGAGCAGTACTTC
TRBJ2-1 . . TRBV28 CASSLFAGRTPNEQFF TGTGCCAGCAGTTTATTCGCGGGCCGAACCCCAAATGAGCAGTTCTTC
TRBJ1-5 . . TRBV2 CASSDKAGNQPQHF TGTGCCAGCAGTGATAAGGCAGGGAATCAGCCCCAGCATTTT
TRBJ2-1 . . TRBV6-1 CASSEKGDEQFF TGTGCCAGCAGTGAAAAGGGCGATGAGCAGTTCTTC
TRBJ1-1 . . TRBV5-6 CASSIRAMNTEAFF TGTGCCAGCAGTATCAGGGCGATGAACACTGAAGCTTTCTTT
TRBJ2-7 . TRBD1 TRBV7-2 CASSPRTRQGYEQYF TGTGCCAGCAGCCCACGAACCCGACAGGGCTACGAGCAGTACTTC
TRBJ2-7 . . TRBV6-5 CASSYGRGEYEQYF TGTGCCAGCAGTTACGGCCGTGGGGAATACGAGCAGTACTTC